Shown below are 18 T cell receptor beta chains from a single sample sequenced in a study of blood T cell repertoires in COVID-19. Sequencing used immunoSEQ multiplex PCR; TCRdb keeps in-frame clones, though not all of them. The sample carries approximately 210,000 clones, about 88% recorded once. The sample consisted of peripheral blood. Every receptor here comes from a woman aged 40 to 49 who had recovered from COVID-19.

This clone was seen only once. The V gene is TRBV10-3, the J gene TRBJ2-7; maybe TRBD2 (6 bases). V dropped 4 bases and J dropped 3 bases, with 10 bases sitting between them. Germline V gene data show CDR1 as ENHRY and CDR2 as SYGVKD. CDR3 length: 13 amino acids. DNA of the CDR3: TGTGCCATCAGTGGGGGACTGCACTACGAGCAGTACTTC. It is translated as CAISGGLHYEQYF.

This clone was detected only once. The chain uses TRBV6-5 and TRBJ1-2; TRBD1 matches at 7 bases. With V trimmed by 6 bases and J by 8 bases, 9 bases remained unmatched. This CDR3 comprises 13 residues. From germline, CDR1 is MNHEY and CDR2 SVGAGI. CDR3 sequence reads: CASREGASKGYTF. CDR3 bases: TGTGCCAGCAGAGAGGGGGCTTCCAAGGGCTACACCTTC.

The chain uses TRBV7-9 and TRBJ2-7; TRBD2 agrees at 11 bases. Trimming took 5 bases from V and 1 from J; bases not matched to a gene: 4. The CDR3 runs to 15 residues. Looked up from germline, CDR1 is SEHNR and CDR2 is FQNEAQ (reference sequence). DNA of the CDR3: TGTGCCAGCAGCCTAGGGACTAGCGGATCCTACGAGCAGTACTTC. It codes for CASSLGTSGSYEQYF.

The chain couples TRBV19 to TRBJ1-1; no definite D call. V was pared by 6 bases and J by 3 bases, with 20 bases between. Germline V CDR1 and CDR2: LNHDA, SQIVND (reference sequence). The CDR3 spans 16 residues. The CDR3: CASSPEGTSRDTEAFF. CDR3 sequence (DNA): TGTGCCAGTAGCCCCGAGGGTACATCCCGGGACACTGAAGCTTTCTTT.

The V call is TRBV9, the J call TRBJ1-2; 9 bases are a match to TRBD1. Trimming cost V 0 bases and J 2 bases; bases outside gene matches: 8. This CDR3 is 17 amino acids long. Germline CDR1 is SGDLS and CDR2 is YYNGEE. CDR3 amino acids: CASSVEGSTGGNYGYTF. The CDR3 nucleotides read TGTGCCAGCAGCGTAGAAGGGTCGACAGGGGGGAACTATGGCTACACCTTC.

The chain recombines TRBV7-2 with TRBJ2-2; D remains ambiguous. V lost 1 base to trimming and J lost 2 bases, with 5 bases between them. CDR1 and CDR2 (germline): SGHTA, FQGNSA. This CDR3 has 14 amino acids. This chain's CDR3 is CASSLDPNTGELFF. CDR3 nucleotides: TGTGCCAGCAGCTTAGATCCTAACACCGGGGAGCTGTTTTTT.

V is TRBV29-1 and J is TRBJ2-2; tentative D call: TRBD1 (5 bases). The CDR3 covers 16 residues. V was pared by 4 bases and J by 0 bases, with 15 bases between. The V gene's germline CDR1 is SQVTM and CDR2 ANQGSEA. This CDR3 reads CSVGSGALTNTGELFF. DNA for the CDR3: TGCAGCGTTGGCTCTGGGGCCCTAACGAACACCGGGGAGCTGTTTTTT.

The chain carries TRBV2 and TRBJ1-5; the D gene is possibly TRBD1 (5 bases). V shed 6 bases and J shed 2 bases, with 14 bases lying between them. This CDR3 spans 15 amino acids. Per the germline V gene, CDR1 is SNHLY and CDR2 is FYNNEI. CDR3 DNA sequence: TGTGCCAGCAGGAGTCAGGGAATCGGCAATCAGCCCCAGCATTTT. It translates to CASRSQGIGNQPQHF.

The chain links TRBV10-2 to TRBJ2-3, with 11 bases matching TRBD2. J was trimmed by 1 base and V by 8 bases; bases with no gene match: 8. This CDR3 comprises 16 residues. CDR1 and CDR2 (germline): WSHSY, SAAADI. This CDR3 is CASGGLAEGRTDTQYF. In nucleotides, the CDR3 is TGCGCCAGCGGGGGACTAGCGGAGGGACGCACAGATACGCAGTATTTT.

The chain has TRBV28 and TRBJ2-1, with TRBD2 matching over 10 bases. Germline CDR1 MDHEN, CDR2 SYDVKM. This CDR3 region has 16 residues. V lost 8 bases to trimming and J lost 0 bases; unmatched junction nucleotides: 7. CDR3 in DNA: TGTGCCAGCCGACCTAGCGGGAGAATCTCCTACAATGAGCAGTTCTTC. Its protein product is CASRPSGRISYNEQFF. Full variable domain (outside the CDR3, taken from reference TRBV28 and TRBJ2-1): DVKVTQSSRYLVKRTGEKVFLECVQDMDHENMFWYRQDPGLGLRLIYFSYDVKMKEKGDIPEGYSVSREKKERFSLILESASTNQTSMYLCASRPSGRISYNEQFFGPGTRLTVL.

The CDR3 protein is CASSRQTGGLTEAFF. CDR3 sequence (DNA): TGTGCCAGCAGTAGGCAAACAGGGGGCTTGACTGAAGCTTTCTTT. The chain employs TRBV27 and TRBJ1-1, with TRBD1 matching 9 bases. Germline values: CDR1 MNHEY, CDR2 SMNVEV (reference sequence). The CDR3 runs to 15 residues. With 5 bases clipped from V and 5 bases from J, the junction kept 9 bases outside the gene matches.

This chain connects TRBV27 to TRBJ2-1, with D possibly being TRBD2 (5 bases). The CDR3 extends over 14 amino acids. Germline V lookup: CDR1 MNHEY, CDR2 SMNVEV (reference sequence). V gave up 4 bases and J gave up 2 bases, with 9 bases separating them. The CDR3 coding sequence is TGTGCCAGCAGTTCCCGGGAACCCTACAATGAGCAGTTCTTC. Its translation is CASSSREPYNEQFF.

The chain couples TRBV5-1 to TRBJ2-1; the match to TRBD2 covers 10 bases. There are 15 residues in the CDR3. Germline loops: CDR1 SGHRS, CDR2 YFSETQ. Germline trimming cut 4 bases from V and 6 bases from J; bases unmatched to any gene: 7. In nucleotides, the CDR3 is TGCGCCAGCAGCCCAGGGACTAGCGATGCCAATGAGCAGTTCTTC. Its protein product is CASSPGTSDANEQFF.

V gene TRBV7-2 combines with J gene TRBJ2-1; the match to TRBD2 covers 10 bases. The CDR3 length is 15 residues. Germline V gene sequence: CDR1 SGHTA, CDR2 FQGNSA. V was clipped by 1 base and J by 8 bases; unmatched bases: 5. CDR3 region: CASSLGLAGVDEQFF. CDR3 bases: TGTGCCAGCAGCTTAGGGCTAGCGGGAGTGGATGAGCAGTTCTTC. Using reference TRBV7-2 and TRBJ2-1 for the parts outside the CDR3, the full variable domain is GAGVSQSPSNKVTEKGKDVELRCDPISGHTALYWYRQSLGQGLEFLIYFQGNSAPDKSGLPSDRFSAERTGGSVSTLTIQRTQQEDSAVYLCASSLGLAGVDEQFFGPGTRLTVL.

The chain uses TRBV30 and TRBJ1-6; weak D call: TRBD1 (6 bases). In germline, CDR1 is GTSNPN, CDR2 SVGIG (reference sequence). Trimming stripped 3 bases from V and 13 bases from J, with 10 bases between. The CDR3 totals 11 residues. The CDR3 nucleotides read TGTGCCTGGAGAGAGGGGGACCCCCTCCACTTT. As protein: CAWREGDPLHF.

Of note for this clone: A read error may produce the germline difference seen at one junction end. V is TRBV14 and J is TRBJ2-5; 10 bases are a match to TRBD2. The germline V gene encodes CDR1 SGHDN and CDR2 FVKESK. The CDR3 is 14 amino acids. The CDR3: CASSQVSDGTSAHF. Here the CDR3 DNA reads TGTGCCAGCAGCCAAGTTTCTGACGGGACTAGCGCACACTTC. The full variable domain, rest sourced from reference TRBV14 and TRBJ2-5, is EAGVTQFPSHSVIEKGQTVTLRCDPISGHDNLYWYRRVMGKEIKFLLHFVKESKQDESGMPNNRFLAERTGGTYSTLKVQPAELEDSGVYFCASSQVSDGTSAHFGPGTRLLVL.

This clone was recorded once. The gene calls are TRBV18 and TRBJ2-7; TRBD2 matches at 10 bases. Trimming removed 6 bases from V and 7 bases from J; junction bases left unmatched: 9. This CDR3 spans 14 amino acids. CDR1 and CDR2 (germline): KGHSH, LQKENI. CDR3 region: CASSTSGASREQYF. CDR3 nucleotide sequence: TGTGCCAGCTCCACTAGCGGGGCCTCTCGTGAGCAGTACTTC.

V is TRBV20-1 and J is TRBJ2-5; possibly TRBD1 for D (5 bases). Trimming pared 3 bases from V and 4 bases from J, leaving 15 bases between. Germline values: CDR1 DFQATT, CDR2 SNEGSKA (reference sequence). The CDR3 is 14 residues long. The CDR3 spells CSASPRGGAETQYF. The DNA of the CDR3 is TGCAGTGCTAGTCCGCGCGGTGGGGCAGAGACCCAGTACTTC.